These T cell receptor beta chains were read from a single sample in a study of metastatic and nonmetastatic thyroid tumors. TCRdb re-called the PCR reads through MiXCR. The sample carries 6,000 or so clones, about 29% recorded once. Sequenced input: adjacent normal tissue. These receptor sequences come from a female donor with papillary thyroid cancer or a benign thyroid nodule (not recorded which). Some clones in this sample may be carry-over from other donors' samples. Both conserved end residues are part of each CDR3. D genes are given only for firm matches. The size field is filled for only some rows; it gives once, few, many or a size class.

clone_size d_call j_call v_call cdr3_aa cdr3_nt
few - TRBJ2-5 TRBV6-1 CASSEAYRANQETQYF TGTGCCAGCAGTGAAGCCTACCGGGCCAACCAAGAGACCCAGTACTTC
- TRBD1 TRBJ2-7 TRBV20-1 CSARGGTGGYEQYF TGCAGTGCTAGGGGAGGGACAGGGGGTTACGAGCAGTACTTC
- TRBD1 TRBJ1-6 TRBV9 CASSVGGDRHSPLHF TGTGCCAGCAGCGTAGGGGGGGACAGGCATTCACCCCTCCACTTT
few TRBD1 TRBJ1-1 TRBV10-2 CASSDSRGLEAFF TGCGCCAGCAGTGATAGCAGGGGGTTAGAAGCTTTCTTT
few TRBD1 TRBJ2-7 TRBV18 CASSPRDRTYEQYF TGTGCCAGCTCACCCCGGGACAGAACCTACGAGCAGTACTTC
- TRBD2 TRBJ2-7 TRBV20-1 CSVTDGEGSYEQYF TGTAGTGTCACGGACGGGGAGGGCTCCTACGAGCAGTACTTC
few - TRBJ2-2 TRBV24-1 CATSDLRERTGELFF TGTGCCACCAGTGATTTGAGGGAGCGGACCGGGGAGCTGTTTTTT
few - TRBJ1-1 TRBV6-1 CASSEYGNTEAFF TGTGCCAGCAGTGAATACGGCAACACTGAAGCTTTCTTT
few - TRBJ1-6 TRBV6-1 CASRRGISPLHF TGTGCCAGCAGACGGGGTATTTCACCCCTCCACTTT
few - TRBJ1-1 TRBV6-1 CASSEDGRNTEAFF TGTGCCAGCAGTGAAGACGGGAGGAACACTGAAGCTTTCTTT
- - TRBJ2-2 TRBV20-1 CSARLQGNTGELFF TGCAGTGCTAGACTTCAGGGGAACACCGGGGAGCTGTTTTTT
- TRBD2 TRBJ2-1 TRBV6-1 CASSEMTSGNYNEQFF TGTGCCAGCAGTGAAATGACTAGCGGGAACTACAATGAGCAGTTCTTC
few TRBD2 TRBJ2-1 TRBV28 CASSLVLAGGPGDEQFF TGTGCCAGCAGTTTAGTACTAGCGGGGGGGCCTGGGGATGAGCAGTTCTTC
- - TRBJ1-3 TRBV15 CATSRVYDRPGAGNTIYF TGTGCCACCAGCAGAGTATACGACAGGCCAGGGGCTGGAAACACCATATATTTT
- - TRBJ1-1 TRBV19 CASTIEPLNTEAFF TGTGCCAGTACCATCGAGCCTCTGAACACTGAAGCTTTCTTT
- TRBD1 TRBJ2-5 TRBV9 CASSSRATGVETQYF TGTGCCAGCAGCTCACGGGCGACAGGGGTAGAGACCCAGTACTTC
few - TRBJ2-7 TRBV5-1 CASSLVRGSYEQYF TGCGCCAGCAGCTTGGTTCGGGGCTCCTACGAGCAGTACTTC
- - TRBJ2-3 TRBV7-2 CASSSLGGYRTDTQYF TGTGCCAGCAGCTCCCTGGGGGGTTACCGCACAGATACGCAGTATTTT
- - TRBJ2-5 TRBV5-1 CASSFIAQVGETQYF TGCGCCAGCAGCTTTATCGCTCAGGTGGGAGAGACCCAGTACTTC
- - TRBJ2-1 TRBV6-1 CASSEGGSIIYEQFF TGTGCCAGCAGTGAAGGCGGAAGCATAATCTATGAGCAGTTCTTC
- - TRBJ1-3 TRBV6-1 CASSSTGLSGNTIYF TGTGCCAGCAGTTCTACGGGTCTCTCTGGAAACACCATATATTTT
few TRBD1 TRBJ1-2 TRBV6-2/TRBV6-3 CASAGQGSGYTF TGTGCCAGTGCCGGACAGGGGTCTGGCTACACCTTC
few - TRBJ2-3 TRBV19 CASNYVGSGTDTQYF TGTGCCAGTAACTACGTCGGGAGTGGCACAGATACGCAGTATTTT
few - TRBJ1-6 TRBV28 CASSRDGNSPLHF TGTGCCAGCTCCCGGGACGGGAATTCACCCCTCCACTTT
few - TRBJ2-2 TRBV6-1 CASSLHSRNTGELFF TGTGCCAGCAGTCTCCATAGCCGGAACACCGGGGAGCTGTTTTTT
- - TRBJ1-1 TRBV30 CAWRWKGWTEAFF TGTGCCTGGAGGTGGAAGGGATGGACTGAAGCTTTCTTT
- - TRBJ1-6 TRBV30 CAWSPTQQRLPPLHF TGTGCCTGGAGTCCAACCCAACAGAGACTTCCACCCCTCCACTTT
- - TRBJ2-3 TRBV4-3 CASSQDRGTGTDTQYF TGCGCCAGCAGCCAAGATCGAGGGACTGGGACAGATACGCAGTATTTT
many TRBD2 TRBJ2-1 TRBV4-2 CASSQAGLLAGGYNEQFF TGTGCCAGCAGCCAAGCGGGCCTACTAGCGGGAGGTTACAATGAGCAGTTCTTC
medium-sized TRBD1 TRBJ1-4 TRBV9 CASSGTGTGHEKLFF TGTGCCAGCAGCGGCACCGGGACAGGGCATGAAAAACTGTTTTTT
- - TRBJ2-7 TRBV27 CASRTGYHEQYF TGTGCCAGCAGGACAGGCTACCACGAGCAGTACTTC
- - TRBJ2-7 TRBV11-2 CASSFIYEQYF TGTGCCAGCAGCTTTATCTACGAGCAGTACTTC
- - TRBJ1-6 TRBV4-1 CASSQGNSPLHF TGTGCCAGCAGCCAGGGTAATTCACCGCTGCACTTT
- TRBD1 TRBJ2-3 TRBV7-2 CASSSGGFSPTQYF TGTGCCAGCAGCTCAGGGGGCTTTAGCCCAACGCAGTATTTT
few - TRBJ1-1 TRBV12-3/TRBV12-4 CASSFPRGGTEAFF TGTGCCAGCAGTTTCCCACGGGGTGGCACTGAAGCTTTCTTT
- - TRBJ2-7 TRBV27 CASSLFLESYEQYF TGTGCCAGCAGTTTATTTCTGGAATCCTACGAGCAGTACTTC
few - TRBJ1-2 TRBV2 CASSEGNGYTF TGTGCCAGCAGTGAGGGGAATGGCTACACCTTC
- - TRBJ2-3 TRBV20-1 CSVPGGGTDTQYF TGCAGTGTCCCGGGTGGGGGCACAGATACGCAGTATTTT